This T cell receptor (delta chain) originates from a study of γδ T cells in repeated Plasmodium falciparum infection. Turning to the study itself: Over about 610 days, donors received four mosquito-bite P. falciparum NF54 infections. Sampling occurred at baseline, pre-infection for selected infections, and 21 days post-infection.

This clone has only a few counts. Its antigen is as yet unknown. TCRdb records a much larger clone's protein for this DNA, with a difference at residue 19 that likely arises from a read error; the protein given is the translation of the DNA. TCRdb fed the multiplex PCR reads to CATT. Here the sample spans roughly 86,000 delta-chain clones, roughly 1.4% being singletons. Study-level points and caveats: Malian donors came from one small rural village, predominantly one ethnic group.

The CDR3 has 21 residues. Germline loops: CDR1 TSWWSYY, CDR2 QGS. Vgamma9/Vdelta2+ and Vdelta2-negative gammadelta T cells were flow-sorted from PBMC for bulk sequencing. The TCR sequence derives from a pool of human donors (malaria-infected and uninfected, not separated). The sequenced sample was gamma-delta T cells from blood. The chain joins TRDV1 to TRDJ1; 12 bases map to TRDD3. The CDR3 loop reads CALGEPIVLLGDTGLAPKRIF. The CDR3 nucleotides read TGTGCTCTTGGGGAACCTATCGTACTTCTGGGGGATACGGGACTCGCGCCTAAACGCATCTTT.